A selection of T cell receptor beta chains follows, all from one sample in a study of CD8+CD57+ T cells in acquired aplastic anemia. Each CDR3 protein gets one entry after TCRdb re-called the reads with MiXCR. Counted here are around 230,000 distinct CDR3 sequences, over 55% occurring once; the ten biggest clones make up 25% to 35%. The specimen was sorted CD4+, CD8+, or CD8+CD57+ T cells (not recorded which) from PBMCs. These receptors were obtained from a human donor in good health. The CDR3 runs from the conserved cysteine through the conserved F or W. Fields, in order: V gene, D gene, clone size, CDR3 length, J gene, CDR3 DNA, CDR3 protein. The D gene is left open where the match is weak. Size is omitted from some rows. Given values are once, few, many or a class for expanded clones.

>TRBV11-2|TRBD2|many|12|TRBJ2-1
TGTGCCAGCAGGGAAGCGGGGGCCGAGCAGTTCTTC
CASREAGAEQFF
>TRBV12-3/TRBV12-4|TRBD1|few|16|TRBJ2-7
TGTGCCAGCAGTTCCCGTACCGGGACAGGACTATACGAGCAGTACTTC
CASSSRTGTGLYEQYF
>TRBV13|.|.|14|TRBJ2-3
TGTGCCAGCAGCGACTCTTCTAACACAGATACGCAGTATTTT
CASSDSSNTDTQYF
>TRBV5-6|TRBD2|many|15|TRBJ2-7
TGTGCCAGCAGCCCCGGGACTAGCGGCCACTACGAGCAGTACTTC
CASSPGTSGHYEQYF
>TRBV20-1|TRBD1|few|19|TRBJ2-7
TGCAGTGCTAGAGATATACTTGAGGCCCAGACAGGGACAGGCTACGAGCAGTACTTC
CSARDILEAQTGTGYEQYF
>TRBV25-1|.|.|13|TRBJ1-2
TGTGCCAGCAGAGAGGGCGGAGTCTATGGCTACACCTTC
CASREGGVYGYTF
>TRBV10-3|TRBD1|.|14|TRBJ2-7
TGTGCCAGCAGCTGGGACAGGGGCGGCTACGAGCAGTACTTC
CASSWDRGGYEQYF
>TRBV15|TRBD1|.|16|TRBJ1-1
TGTGCCACCAGCACAACCGAATGGACAGGGGTGGCTGAAGCTTTCTTT
CATSTTEWTGVAEAFF
>TRBV11-2|.|.|12|TRBJ1-5
TGTGCCAGCAGCCCTAGCGAATCGCCCCAGCATTTT
CASSPSESPQHF
>TRBV15|.|.|14|TRBJ2-3
TGTGCCACCAGCAGAGACAGGGCAGCAGATACGCAGTATTTT
CATSRDRAADTQYF
>TRBV2|.|.|16|TRBJ2-7
TGTGCCAGCCTGGGGGTTGGTGGGGGGGGCGTCTACGAGCAGTACTTC
CASLGVGGGGVYEQYF
>TRBV29-1|TRBD2|.|14|TRBJ2-3
TGCAGCGTTGTCGGGACTAGCAGTACAGATACGCAGTATTTT
CSVVGTSSTDTQYF
>TRBV25-1|.|many|11|TRBJ2-7
TGTGCCAGCAGCAGGGCCTACGAGCAGTACTTC
CASSRAYEQYF
>TRBV6-5|.|.|17|TRBJ1-3
TGTGCCAGCAGATACTCGCAGGCTTGGAGCTCTGGAAACACCATATATTTT
CASRYSQAWSSGNTIYF
>TRBV16|.|many|16|TRBJ1-5
TGTGCCAGCAGCCCTTACGGGACGGATAGCAATCAGCCCCAGCATTTT
CASSPYGTDSNQPQHF
>TRBV9|TRBD1|once|15|TRBJ2-7
TGTGCCAGCAGCGCAGGGGCCGACAGGGTTGACGAGCAGTACTTC
CASSAGADRVDEQYF
>TRBV7-9|TRBD1|.|14|TRBJ1-3
TGTGCCAGCAGCTCTCGGACAGGAGGAAACACCATATATTTT
CASSSRTGGNTIYF
>TRBV15|.|few|16|TRBJ2-7
TGTGCCACCAGCAGAGAGAGGGCGGGGAAAATCTACGAGCAGTACTTC
CATSRERAGKIYEQYF
>TRBV14|.|.|16|TRBJ2-3
TGTGCCAGCAGCCAAGGGATCTTAAGAGTCACAGATACGCAGTATTTT
CASSQGILRVTDTQYF
>TRBV6-4|.|.|13|TRBJ2-1
TGTGCCAGCAGTGAGGCCGACTTGGGTGAGCAGTTCTTC
CASSEADLGEQFF
>TRBV29-1|.|.|11|TRBJ2-1
TGCAGCGTCCCGAGCCTCAATGAGCAGTTCTTC
CSVPSLNEQFF
>TRBV27|TRBD1|.|16|TRBJ2-1
TGTGCCAGCAGTTCTGGACAGGTAATGTTAGGCCATGAGCAGTTCTTC
CASSSGQVMLGHEQFF